The sequence of this T cell receptor beta chain was determined in a study of shared clonotypes between healthy human individuals. The CDR3 totals 15 residues. From germline, CDR1 is LNHDA and CDR2 SQIVND (reference sequence). Trimming removed 3 bases at V and 4 bases at J, with 12 bases between. This table comes from immunoSEQ multiplex PCR, and its TCRdb copy is limited to in-frame clones, with some not included. Of a few hundred thousand clones detected, 80% to 90% appear once; the ten largest clones hold 15% to 20%. The chain recombines TRBV19 with TRBJ1-4; no clear D. Sample: memory CD8+ T cells sorted from blood. Indicated subset: CD45RO+ cells pooled with CCR7-negative TemRA cells. The receptor's source is a man aged 18 to 30 in good health. This CDR3 is CASSITPGLNEKLFF. The CDR3 DNA is TGTGCCAGTAGTATCACTCCCGGGCTTAATGAAAAACTGTTTTTT. Drawing the rest from reference TRBV19 and TRBJ1-4, the complete variable domain is DGGITQSPKYLFRKEGQNVTLSCEQNLNHDAMYWYRQDPGQGLRLIYYSQIVNDFQKGDIAEGYSVSREKKESFPLTVTSAQKNPTAFYLCASSITPGLNEKLFFGSGTQLSVL.